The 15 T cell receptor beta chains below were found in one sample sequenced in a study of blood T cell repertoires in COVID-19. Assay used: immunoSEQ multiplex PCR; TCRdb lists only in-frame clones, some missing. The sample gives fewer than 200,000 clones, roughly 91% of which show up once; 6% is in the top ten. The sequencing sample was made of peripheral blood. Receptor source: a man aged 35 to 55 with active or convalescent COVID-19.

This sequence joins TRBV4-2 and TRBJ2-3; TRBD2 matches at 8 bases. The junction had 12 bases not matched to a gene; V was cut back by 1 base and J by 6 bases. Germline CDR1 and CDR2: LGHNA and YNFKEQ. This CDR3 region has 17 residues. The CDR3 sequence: CASSQVPVGGGPDTQYF. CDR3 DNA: TGTGCCAGCAGCCAAGTTCCAGTCGGGGGGGGACCCGATACGCAGTATTTT.

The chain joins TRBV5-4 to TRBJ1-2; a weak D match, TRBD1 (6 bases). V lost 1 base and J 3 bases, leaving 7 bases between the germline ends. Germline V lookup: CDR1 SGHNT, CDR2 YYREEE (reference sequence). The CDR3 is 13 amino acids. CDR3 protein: CASSLQGYYGYTF. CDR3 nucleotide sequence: TGTGCCAGCAGCTTGCAGGGGTACTATGGCTACACCTTC.

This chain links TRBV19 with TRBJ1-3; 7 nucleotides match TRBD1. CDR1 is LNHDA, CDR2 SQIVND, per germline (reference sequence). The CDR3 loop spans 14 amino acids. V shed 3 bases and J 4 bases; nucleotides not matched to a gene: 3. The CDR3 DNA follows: TGTGCCAGTAGTATCGGACAGGCCGGAAACACCATATATTTT. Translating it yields CASSIGQAGNTIYF. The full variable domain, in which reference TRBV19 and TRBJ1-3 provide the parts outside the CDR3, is DGGITQSPKYLFRKEGQNVTLSCEQNLNHDAMYWYRQDPGQGLRLIYYSQIVNDFQKGDIAEGYSVSREKKESFPLTVTSAQKNPTAFYLCASSIGQAGNTIYFGEGSWLTVV.

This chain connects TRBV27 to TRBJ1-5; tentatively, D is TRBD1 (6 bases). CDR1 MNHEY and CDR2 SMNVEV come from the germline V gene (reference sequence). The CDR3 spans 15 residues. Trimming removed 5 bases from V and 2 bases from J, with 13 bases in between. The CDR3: CASSQRDIGNQPQHF. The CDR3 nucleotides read TGTGCCAGCAGTCAGAGGGACATTGGCAATCAGCCCCAGCATTTT.

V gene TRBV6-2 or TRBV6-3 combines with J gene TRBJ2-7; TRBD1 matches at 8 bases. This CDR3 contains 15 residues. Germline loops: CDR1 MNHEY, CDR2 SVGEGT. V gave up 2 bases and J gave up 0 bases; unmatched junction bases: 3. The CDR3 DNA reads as TGTGCCAGCAGTTACGGGACAGGATCCTCCTACGAGCAGTACTTC. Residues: CASSYGTGSSYEQYF.

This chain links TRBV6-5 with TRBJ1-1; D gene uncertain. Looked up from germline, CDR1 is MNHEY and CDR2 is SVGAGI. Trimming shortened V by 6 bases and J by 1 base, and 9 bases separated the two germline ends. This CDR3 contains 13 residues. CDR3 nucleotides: TGTGCCAGCAGGGTCGGTGGGAACACTGAAGCTTTCTTT. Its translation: CASRVGGNTEAFF.

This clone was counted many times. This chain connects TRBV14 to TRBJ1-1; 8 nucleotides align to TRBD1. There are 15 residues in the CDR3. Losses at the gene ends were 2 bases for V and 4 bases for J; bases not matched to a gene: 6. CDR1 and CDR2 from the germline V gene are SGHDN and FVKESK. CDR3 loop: CASSQQGAVGTEAFF. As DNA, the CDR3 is TGTGCCAGCAGCCAACAGGGGGCTGTTGGCACTGAAGCTTTCTTT.

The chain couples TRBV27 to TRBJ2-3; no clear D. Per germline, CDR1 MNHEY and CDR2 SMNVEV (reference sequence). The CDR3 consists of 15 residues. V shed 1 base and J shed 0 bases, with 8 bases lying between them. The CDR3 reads CASSLYPTSTDTQYF. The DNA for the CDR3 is TGTGCCAGCAGTTTATATCCGACTAGCACAGATACGCAGTATTTT.

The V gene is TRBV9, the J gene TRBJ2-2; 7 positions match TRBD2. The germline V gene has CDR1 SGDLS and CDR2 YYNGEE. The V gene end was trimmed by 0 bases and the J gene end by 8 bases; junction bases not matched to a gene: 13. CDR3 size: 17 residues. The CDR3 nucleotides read TGTGCCAGCAGCGTAGAGGTGGGAGGGCCGTTATCTGGGGAGCTGTTTTTT. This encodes CASSVEVGGPLSGELFF.

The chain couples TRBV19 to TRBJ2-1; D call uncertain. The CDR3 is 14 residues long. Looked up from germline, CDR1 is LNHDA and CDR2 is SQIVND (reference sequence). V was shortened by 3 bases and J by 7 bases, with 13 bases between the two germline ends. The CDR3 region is CASSIRLGRNEQFF. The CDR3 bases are TGTGCCAGTAGTATCCGGCTAGGAAGAAATGAGCAGTTCTTC.

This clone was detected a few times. The CDR3, as DNA: TGTGCCAGCACACCCACCCGTCTAGCGGGGGACACCGGGGAGCTGTTTTTT. Translating it yields CASTPTRLAGDTGELFF. The chain employs TRBV13 and TRBJ2-2; 10 bases align to TRBD2. The CDR3 covers 17 residues. In germline, CDR1 is PRHDT, CDR2 FYEKMQ (reference sequence). Trimming cost V 7 bases and J 3 bases; bases outside gene matches: 11.

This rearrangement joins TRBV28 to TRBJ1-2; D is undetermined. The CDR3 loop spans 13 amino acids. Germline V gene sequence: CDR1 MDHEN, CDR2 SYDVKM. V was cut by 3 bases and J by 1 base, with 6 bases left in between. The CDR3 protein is CASSLGDNYGYTF. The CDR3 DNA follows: TGTGCCAGCAGTTTGGGCGATAACTATGGCTACACCTTC.

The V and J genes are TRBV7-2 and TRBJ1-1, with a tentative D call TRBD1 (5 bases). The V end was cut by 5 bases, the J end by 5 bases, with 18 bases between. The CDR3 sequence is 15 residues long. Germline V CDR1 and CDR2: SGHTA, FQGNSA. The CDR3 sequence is CASSVKGPAGTEAFF. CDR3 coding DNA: TGTGCCAGCAGCGTCAAGGGGCCGGCAGGGACTGAAGCTTTCTTT. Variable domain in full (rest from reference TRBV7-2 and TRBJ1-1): GAGVSQSPSNKVTEKGKDVELRCDPISGHTALYWYRQSLGQGLEFLIYFQGNSAPDKSGLPSDRFSAERTGGSVSTLTIQRTQQEDSAVYLCASSVKGPAGTEAFFGQGTRLTVV.

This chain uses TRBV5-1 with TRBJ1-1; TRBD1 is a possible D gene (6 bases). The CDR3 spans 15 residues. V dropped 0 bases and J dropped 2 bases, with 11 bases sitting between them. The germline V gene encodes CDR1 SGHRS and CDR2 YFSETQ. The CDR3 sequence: CASSLGQAINTEAFF. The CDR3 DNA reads TGCGCCAGCAGCTTGGGACAGGCGATTAACACTGAAGCTTTCTTT.

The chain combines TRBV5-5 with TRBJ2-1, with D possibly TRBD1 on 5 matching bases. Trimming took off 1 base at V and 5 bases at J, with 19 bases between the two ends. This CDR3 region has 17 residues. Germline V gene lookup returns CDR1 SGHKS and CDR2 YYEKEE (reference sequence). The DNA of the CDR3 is TGTGCCAGCAGCTTGTTAGGGGCCGGGTTAGGGGACAATGAGCAGTTCTTC. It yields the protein CASSLLGAGLGDNEQFF.